The 8 T cell receptor beta chains presented below share a single source sample, sequenced in a study of beta chain features in type 1 diabetes. Study-wide points: There was a moderate but significant shortening of TCRB CDR3s in all four CD4+ subsets of Type 1 diabetes patients.

No antigen is known for these receptors. Isolated RNA was reverse transcribed in full, so expressed TCRB transcripts were sequenced. Data came from immunoSEQ multiplex PCR; TCRdb stores just in-frame clones and leaves some out. The sample has about 400,000 clones, roughly 12% seen once. Sample: naive CD4+ T cells from blood. Receptors originate from a woman in her late teens or twenties with type 1 diabetes.

This clone showed up just a few times. The V gene is TRBV29-1, the J gene TRBJ2-4, with 7 bases aligning to TRBD2. V gave up 3 bases and J gave up 0 bases; unmatched junction bases: 8. Germline V gene lookup returns CDR1 SQVTM and CDR2 ANQGSEA. The CDR3 runs to 16 residues. The CDR3 sequence: CSVDLGGGLAKNIQYF. The CDR3 DNA sequence: TGCAGCGTTGACCTGGGGGGGGGATTAGCCAAAAACATTCAGTACTTC.

V usage is TRBV30 and J usage is TRBJ2-7; 13 bases line up with TRBD2. J was trimmed by 4 bases and V by 3 bases; bases with no gene match: 0. Per germline, CDR1 GTSNPN and CDR2 SVGIG (reference sequence). This CDR3 has 13 residues. The CDR3 sequence is CAWRTSGRYEQYF. The CDR3 DNA sequence: TGTGCCTGGAGGACTAGCGGGAGGTACGAGCAGTACTTC.

The chain uses TRBV5-1 and TRBJ2-7; 10 bases match TRBD1. CDR1 and CDR2 from the germline V gene are SGHRS and YFSETQ. The J segment lost 7 bases and the V segment lost 4 bases, leaving 2 bases of the junction unmatched. This CDR3 is built from 12 residues. The CDR3 is CASSGTGVEQYF. For the CDR3, the DNA is TGCGCCAGCAGCGGGACAGGGGTGGAGCAGTACTTC.

The CDR3 loop is CASSLAESQPQHF. The DNA for the CDR3 is TGTGCCAGCAGCTTAGCCGAGAGTCAGCCCCAGCATTTT. The genes are TRBV7-8 and TRBJ1-5; D not certain. Germline V gene lookup returns CDR1 SGHVS and CDR2 FQNEAQ. There are 13 residues in the CDR3. V gave up 0 bases and J gave up 6 bases, with 6 bases separating them. The full variable domain, in which reference TRBV7-8 and TRBJ1-5 provide the parts outside the CDR3, is GAGVSQSPRYKVAKRGQDVALRCDPISGHVSLFWYQQALGQGPEFLTYFQNEAQLDKSGLPSDRFFAERPEGSVSTLKIQRTQQEDSAVYLCASSLAESQPQHFGDGTRLSIL.

This clone was seen just once. The chain recombines TRBV7-9 with TRBJ1-1, with TRBD1 matching 10 bases. With 5 bases clipped from V and 7 bases from J, the junction kept 7 bases outside the gene matches. This CDR3 comprises 14 residues. Germline CDR1 SEHNR, CDR2 FQNEAQ (reference sequence). The CDR3 DNA sequence: TGTGCCAGCAGCCCGAGACAGGGGGCGCTTGAAGCTTTCTTT. Translation gives CASSPRQGALEAFF.

There are a few counts of this clone. The chain is built from TRBV27 and TRBJ2-2; D is undetermined. V gave up 6 bases and J gave up 6 bases, with 20 bases separating them. Germline V gene lookup returns CDR1 MNHEY and CDR2 SMNVEV (reference sequence). The CDR3 extends over 16 amino acids. In nucleotides, the CDR3 is TGTGCCAGCAGAACGTCGCTCAGCGTGTCCCCCGGGGAGCTGTTTTTT. Translated: CASRTSLSVSPGELFF.

J is TRBJ1-1 and V is TRBV28, with 12 bases identical to TRBD1. After removal of 5 bases from V and 5 bases from J, the junction contained 6 bases not matched to a gene. Germline V gene sequence: CDR1 MDHEN, CDR2 SYDVKM. The CDR3 has 15 amino acids. In nucleotides, the CDR3 is TGTGCCAGCAGTCCCGGGACAGGGGGCTATACTGAAGCTTTCTTT. Protein sequence: CASSPGTGGYTEAFF.

This clone was seen more than once but under ten times. Additional DNA sequences in this sample encode the identical CDR3. The J gene is TRBJ1-5, the V gene TRBV11-2; D call uncertain. The CDR3 is made up of 13 amino acids. Looked up from germline, CDR1 is SGHAT and CDR2 is FQNNGV. The V and J ends lost 1 base and 7 bases respectively, with 8 bases between them. CDR3 protein: CASSLGQRQPQHF. CDR3 in DNA: TGTGCCAGCAGCTTAGGGCAGCGGCAGCCCCAGCATTTT.